The clone carrying this T cell receptor (beta chain) was detected ten times or more. The CDR3 extends over 16 amino acids. With 3 bases removed from V and 1 base from J, the gap between germline ends came to 14 bases. This specimen belongs to a study of molecular identifiers for immune sequencing clone quantification. TCRdb processed the PCR reads anew with MiXCR; each CDR3 protein has one entry. The sample has approximately 630,000 distinct CDR3 sequences, around 25% seen once; the top ten hold 0.75% to 0.8%. Sequenced material: naive CD8+ T cells from blood, with Jurkat cell RNA spiked in. Subset of the sample: FACS-sorted CD8+CD4-CCR7+CD45RA+ naive T cells. The chain employs TRBV12-3 or TRBV12-4 and TRBJ2-3; no firm D call. This TCR derives from a human donor in good health. Some libraries in this study had Jurkat cell RNA spiked in. The CDR3: CASSLQSVRGTDTQYF. As DNA, the CDR3 is TGTGCCAGCAGTTTGCAGTCCGTTAGGGGCACAGATACGCAGTATTTT.